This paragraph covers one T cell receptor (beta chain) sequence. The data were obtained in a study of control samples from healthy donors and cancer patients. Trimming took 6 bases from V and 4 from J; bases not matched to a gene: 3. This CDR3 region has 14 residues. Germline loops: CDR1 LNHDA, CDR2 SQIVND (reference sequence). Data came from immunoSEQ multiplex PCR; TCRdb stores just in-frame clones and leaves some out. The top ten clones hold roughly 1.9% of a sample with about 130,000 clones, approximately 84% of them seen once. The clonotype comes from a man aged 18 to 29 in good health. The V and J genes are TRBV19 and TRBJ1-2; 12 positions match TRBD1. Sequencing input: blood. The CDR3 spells CASRGQGATYGYTF. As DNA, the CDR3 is TGTGCCAGTAGGGGACAGGGGGCGACCTATGGCTACACCTTC.